The sequence of this T cell receptor (beta chain) was determined in a study of cytomegalovirus exposure and HLA in healthy donors (dated by TCRdb to about 2017). About the study as a whole: An earlier analysis of approximately 640 of the donors reported roughly 300 Gb of sequence data and 100 million to 140 million unique TCR beta sequences from some 180 million T cells. Rather than drawing on any new phenotypic data, the later analysis identified candidate immune exposures from TCR beta sequences and the way those sequences occurred across donors. Both class I and class II loci were covered by HLA typing, at four-digit resolution. To decide whether each TCR beta V gene segment behaved as functional or pseudogenic, an earlier analysis of fewer than 750 of the donors relied on high-throughput TCR beta sequencing. The genetic ancestry cluster associated with self-reported Caucasian donors included around 76% of the approximately 430 genotyped donors. Typing coverage varied by locus: roughly 620-640 donors for A, B, C, DRB1 and DQB1; about 520 for DQA1; more than 600 for DPA1; roughly 450 for DPB1. Alongside the repertoire data, information on donor age, sex, ethnicity and CMV serostatus was compiled. To predict cytomegalovirus infection status, the study combined high-throughput TCR immunosequencing, statistical association of individual TCRs with disease status, and machine learning. On average, roughly 240,000 unique TCR beta nucleotide sequences were sequenced per donor among a few hundred genotyped donors of the cohort, with roughly 18% of those sequences being non-productive. The study used immunosequencing to profile the T cell repertoires of approximately 690 subjects and linked those repertoires to cytomegalovirus serostatus. A later analysis re-examined previously published TCR beta repertoires from over 500 donors and added high-resolution HLA genotyping to investigate patterns of TCR occurrence. A separate validation cohort of roughly 110 different subjects was used in addition to the approximately 640-subject first cohort. Roughly five DR-DQ haplotypes were handled as single units for association and clustering because linkage in the cohort was strong. Roughly 320 gigabases of sequencing data and 70 million to 100 million unique TCR sequences made up an early release that covered 640 HLA-typed donors. In a later genetic analysis, genome-wide SNP genotypes for 398 of the 666 donors were used, and that subset was treated as a discovery cohort. The aim of the study was to test whether cataloging public T cell receptors could identify signatures of past pathogen exposure. Every discovery cohort repertoire had been produced on one sequencing platform. Overall results and qualifications from the work: V-gene and J-gene trimming of TCR beta chains was associated with a missense DCLRE1C variant in a later genetic analysis, and the association was replicated in an independent cohort. When HLA alleles, especially DR and DQ, strongly co-occurred, attributing TCR associations to individual alleles was difficult. The only immune exposure information available for the cohort was CMV serostatus. A later analysis found that most CMV-associated TCR beta chains appeared HLA-restricted, with HLA associations seemingly driven largely by CMV exposure. According to a later analysis, TCR association rates differed among HLA loci, with DRB1 alleles showing the most associated TCRs and HLA-C alleles showing the fewest. Most TCR sequences were seen in very few donors, while some public TCRs were found in many individuals. The classifier was reported to diagnose cytomegalovirus status with high specificity and sensitivity in both the original cohort and the validation cohort. In vitro tests confirmed that three of the cytomegalovirus-associated TCR beta chains recognize cytomegalovirus antigens. According to a later analysis, parvovirus B19, influenza, CMV and Epstein-Barr virus appeared linked to several top co-occurrence clusters. The 87-base-pair reads could not distinguish some IMGT-functional V segments, including TRBV6-2 and TRBV6-3, so those segments were excluded. The earlier analysis of approximately 560 of the donors excluded over 15 rarely observed V segments, including chromosome 9 orphons, because counts were too low. In an earlier analysis of 587 of the donors, most TCR beta V segments appeared in productive rearrangements about 87% or about 30% of the time, broadly matching IMGT annotations. This cohort had only TCR beta chains sequenced, and the lack of alpha or paired-chain data limited which features could be detected. In a later analysis, HLA-associated TCR beta chains were found to be more clonally expanded and to have lower generation probabilities than equally common non-associated chains. A later genetic analysis reported fewer N-insertions in productive TCRs among donors in an Asian-associated ancestry cluster than the approximately 700-donor mean. A further reported finding was that TCR beta sequences accurately predicted the HLA-A and HLA-B alleles for most subjects in the first cohort. At a false discovery rate of 0.05, a later analysis linked around 17,000 TCR beta sequences to specific HLA alleles. A cluster of highly shared sequence variants was judged likely to be a technical artifact of the sequencing pipeline. Sequencing depth was assumed to be roughly uniform across donors in the presence/absence analyses, though that assumption may not hold. The study gave a list of 150 to 200 TCR beta chains associated with cytomegalovirus. Because some donors lacked HLA typing at each locus, the association tests relied only on the typed subset. The authors suggested that the approach could potentially be generalized to other disease states and immunological phenotypes. Correlated functional status among segregating V segments might reflect linkage disequilibrium, but an unknown experimental factor could not be ruled out.

On this clone itself: It has no known antigen specificity. The record has no base qualities; no much larger clone is one base away.

The cohort was made up of 500 to 800 healthy bone marrow donors. At the time of sampling, every cohort member was nominally healthy, though immune exposures that went unrecorded were likely present. The donor was CMV seropositive and belonged to the group of 250 to 350 seropositive cohort members. A peripheral blood sample was provided by each donor, and peripheral blood mononuclear cells were used for TCR beta sequencing. The Qiagen DNeasy Blood Extraction Kit was used to extract genomic DNA from the blood cell samples. The V end loses 8 bases and the J end loses 1 base, and a stretch of 14 bases separates them. For CDR1 and CDR2, the germline V gene (reference sequence) lists MNHEY and SMNVEV. The CDR3 sequence holds 14 residues, the cysteine and phenylalanine included. Solely the CDR3 DNA is kept, with 42 bases framed from the first base. Library preparation employed the immunoSEQ multiplex PCR assay. A mixture of 60 forward primers for TCR Vbeta segments and 13 reverse primers for TCR Jbeta segments was used in the multiplex PCR. The CDR3 region of rearranged TCR beta genes was amplified from genomic DNA by a multiplex PCR assay. Amplified TCR beta libraries were sequenced as 87-base-pair reads on the Illumina HiSeq System. In the original analysis: A later analysis tallied around 80 million unique TCR beta chains across the 666 repertoires, and some 10 million of those chains were shared by two or more donors. Raw reads were error-corrected and collapsed into unique sequences with a nearest-neighbor algorithm that merged closely related sequences to remove PCR and sequencing errors. Alignment of CDR3 sequences to IMGT reference sequences was used to assign V, D and J gene segments. For a sequence to be retained, a match of at least six nucleotides to both a V gene segment and a J gene segment was required. A rearrangement counted as productive if the CDR3 had no stop codons and remained in frame with V and J, and every other rearrangement counted as non-productive. CDR3 was defined according to IMGT convention as the region running from the second conserved V-encoded cysteine to the conserved J-encoded phenylalanine. The earlier analysis of about 500 of the donors excluded sequences that lacked an unambiguous match to a single V gene segment. An earlier analysis of several hundred of the donors called V segments functional above 56.7% productive rearrangements and segregating when the between-donor standard deviation exceeded 5%. A statistical classification framework was built to diagnose cytomegalovirus status from the catalog of TCR beta chain sequences. In a later analysis, TCR nucleotide sequences were compared against IMGT/GENE-DB human TR gene sequences so that V and J genes could be assigned. A later analysis assigned CDR3 sequences and most-parsimonious VDJ recombination scenarios with the TCRdist pipeline. In a later analysis, every TCR beta chain was defined by the combination of its CDR3 amino acid sequence and its V-gene family, and reads without a unique V-gene family were dropped. In a later analysis, nearly 600 highly shared, low-generation-probability nucleotide sequences were removed to address suspected cross-contamination and a sequencing artifact. In a later analysis, a clonal expansion index for each public chain was calculated from normalized within-repertoire ranks of inferred template counts. Generation probabilities in a later analysis came from a VDJ recombination model fitted to out-of-frame rearrangements, and those results were checked against IGoR. A later analysis scored TCR-TCR, TCR-HLA and TCR-CMV co-occurrence with hypergeometric tests, applying a repertoire-size bias correction to TCR pairs. In a later analysis, false discovery rates were estimated by permuting HLA or CMV assignments 20 times. In a later analysis, co-occurring TCRs were grouped with DBSCAN, and TCRdist sequence similarity was added when clustering was performed within HLA-allele-positive subsets. Repertoires with fewer than 30,000 or more than 120,000 public chains, plus five repertoires with anomalous nucleotide sharing, were excluded from co-occurrence clustering. TCRdb mirrors the immuneACCESS table, restricted to in-frame sequences. Some clones are absent from its copies; in checked studies, under half trace to an unresolved V gene, and the reason for the others is unknown. V and J calls and clone size are those listed in that table; D and trimming were worked out from the DNA. The sample data list 150,000 to 200,000 clones, and around 84% of these were observed just once. The ten largest clones represent 2.5% of the sample.

This clonotype originated in a man younger than 45 in good health and CMV-seropositive. Recombination joined TRBV27 with TRBJ1-1; TRBD1 might be the D gene, on 5 matching bases. The specimen sequenced was PBMCs. In nucleotide form, the sequence is TGTGCCAGCTCCCTCGACAGATCGAACACTGAAGCTTTCTTT. Its translation is CASSLDRSNTEAFF.